The 16 T cell receptor beta chains given below trace back to one sample, sequenced in a study of T-cell reconstitution after alpha-beta-depleted transplantation in children. It was with unique molecular identifiers that the TCRbeta library was prepared. TCRdb processed the PCR reads anew with MiXCR; each CDR3 protein has one entry. Of over 150,000 distinct CDR3 sequences listed, approximately 6.9% are singletons. This material consisted of PBMCs, taken before TCRalphabeta/CD19-depleted stem cell transplant. The receptors stem from a boy aged 2-9 years with acute lymphoblastic leukemia, due to receive a stem cell transplant.

This clonotype was observed many times. The V and J genes are TRBV7-2 and TRBJ2-7; 9 bases map to TRBD2. This CDR3 contains 15 residues. V lost 1 base to trimming and J lost 6 bases; unmatched junction nucleotides: 7. Germline loops: CDR1 SGHTA, CDR2 FQGNSA. The CDR3 nucleotides are TGTGCCAGCAGCTTAGTGGGGACTAGCCGTGGCGAGCAGTACTTC. Residues: CASSLVGTSRGEQYF.

In its sample, this clonotype was seen many times. The chain employs TRBV28 and TRBJ2-1, with D possibly TRBD1 on 6 matching bases. This CDR3 region has 11 residues. CDR1 and CDR2 from the germline V gene are MDHEN and SYDVKM. Trimming shortened V by 11 bases and J by 4 bases, and 9 bases separated the two germline ends. In DNA, the CDR3 is TGTGCCTGCACAGGGTACAATGAGCAGTTCTTC. It translates to CACTGYNEQFF.

This clonotype was found many times. The V and J genes are TRBV12-3 or TRBV12-4 and TRBJ1-2, with D maybe TRBD1 (6 bases). The V and J ends lost 6 bases and 4 bases respectively, with 15 bases between them. The CDR3 is 14 amino acids. This chain's CDR3 is CASSPSGQSYGYTF. CDR3 nucleotide sequence: TGTGCCAGCAGCCCCTCGGGACAAAGCTATGGCTACACCTTC.

The chain carries TRBV3-1 and TRBJ2-1; a possible D gene is TRBD1 (5 bases). Germline V CDR1 and CDR2: LGHDT, YNNKEL (reference sequence). This CDR3 contains 15 residues. V was shortened by 2 bases and J by 12 bases, with 20 bases between the two germline ends. CDR3 sequence reads: CASSQPTGQVDVQFF. CDR3 DNA sequence: TGTGCCAGCAGCCAACCGACCGGACAAGTCGATGTGCAGTTCTTC.

The genes are TRBV5-5 and TRBJ1-4; TRBD1 aligns across 7 bases. V lost 2 bases, J lost 1 base, and 2 bases stayed unmatched. CDR1 is SGHKS and CDR2 is YYEKEE in the germline V gene (reference sequence). CDR3 length: 15 residues. The DNA for the CDR3 is TGTGCCAGCAGCTTATACAGGGGAACTAATGAAAAACTGTTTTTT. Translated: CASSLYRGTNEKLFF.

This clonotype was counted a few times. The chain joins TRBV6-2 or TRBV6-3 to TRBJ1-5; 8 bases fit TRBD1. Germline values: CDR1 MNHEY, CDR2 SVGEGT. The junction had 8 bases not matched to a gene; V was cut back by 5 bases and J by 5 bases. The CDR3 is 15 residues long. CDR3 loop: CASSKRQGFDQPQHF. CDR3 DNA: TGTGCCAGCAGTAAACGACAGGGGTTCGATCAGCCCCAGCATTTT.

This clonotype was counted at least ten times. The gene calls are TRBV20-1 and TRBJ2-3; D possibly corresponds to TRBD2 (5 bases). The germline CDR1 and CDR2 sequences are DFQATT and SNEGSKA (reference sequence). V lost 5 bases, J lost 3 bases, and 9 bases lay in between. The CDR3 totals 12 residues. The CDR3 DNA sequence: TGCAGTGCTCCGGGAATTACAGATACGCAGTATTTT. This gives the protein CSAPGITDTQYF.

Ten or more counts support this clonotype. This chain joins TRBV12-3 or TRBV12-4 and TRBJ2-7, with D hard to call. V lost 2 bases and J lost 5, with 7 bases in between. This CDR3 spans 12 amino acids. DNA for the CDR3: TGTGCCAGCAGTTTACTTAGGGACGAGCAGTACTTC. This codes for CASSLLRDEQYF.

This clonotype was seen repeatedly, ten times or more. The chain combines TRBV20-1 with TRBJ2-3, with 7 bases aligning to TRBD1. CDR3 length: 15 residues. CDR1 and CDR2 from the germline V gene are DFQATT and SNEGSKA (reference sequence). Trimming took 2 bases from V and 0 from J; bases not matched to a gene: 5. The CDR3 reads CSARKPTGSTDTQYF. For the CDR3, the DNA is TGCAGTGCTAGAAAGCCGACAGGGAGCACAGATACGCAGTATTTT.

This chain connects TRBV7-3 to TRBJ2-3, with unresolved D. CDR1 SGHTA and CDR2 FQGTGA come from the germline V gene. This CDR3 is built from 14 residues. Trimming took off 5 bases at V and 6 bases at J, with 15 bases between the two ends. The CDR3 reads CASSVRASADTQYF. CDR3 nucleotide sequence: TGTGCCAGCAGCGTCCGGGCGAGCGCGGATACGCAGTATTTT.

This chain joins TRBV29-1 and TRBJ2-3, with 10 bases aligning to TRBD2. After removal of 7 bases from V and 6 bases from J, the junction contained 4 bases not matched to a gene. CDR1 and CDR2 (germline): SQVTM, ANQGSEA. The CDR3 loop spans 12 amino acids. The DNA for the CDR3 is TGCAGCGGACTAGCGGGCGTTGATACGCAGTATTTT. Translated, it gives CSGLAGVDTQYF.

A word on this clonotype: Just one base apart from a much larger clone, this may be a read error. This rearrangement joins TRBV28 to TRBJ1-2; 7 bases match TRBD1. The germline V gene encodes CDR1 MDHEN and CDR2 SYDVKM. This CDR3 region has 12 residues. The V and J ends lost 4 bases and 6 bases, in that order; junction bases with no gene match: 2. The CDR3 coding sequence is TGTGCCAGCAGTTCGACAGGGAATGGCTACACCTTC. It is translated as CASSSTGNGYTF.

This clonotype was recorded a few times. The chain has TRBV5-6 and TRBJ2-1, with 7 bases identical to TRBD1. Looked up from germline, CDR1 is SGHDT and CDR2 is YYEEEE. CDR3 size: 17 residues. V lost 4 bases and J lost 3; bases outside the gene matches: 13. CDR3 region: CASSRWDSPGDYNEQFF. The CDR3 region has the DNA TGTGCCAGCAGCCGCTGGGACAGTCCCGGGGACTACAATGAGCAGTTCTTC.

This clonotype was picked up many times. V and J are TRBV29-1 and TRBJ2-5; D may be TRBD1 (5 bases). V shed 7 bases and J shed 4 bases, with 22 bases lying between them. The germline V gene has CDR1 SQVTM and CDR2 ANQGSEA. This CDR3 is built from 15 residues. Written as DNA, the CDR3 is TGCAGCGGGGTACCTGGCAGGGCCTTAGGAGAGACCCAGTACTTC. Its translation: CSGVPGRALGETQYF.

This clonotype was observed a handful of times. This rearrangement joins TRBV4-1 to TRBJ2-7, with TRBD1 identical over 9 bases. J lost 3 bases, V lost 0 bases, and 21 bases had no gene match. This CDR3 is 21 amino acids long. Looked up from germline, CDR1 is MGHRA and CDR2 is YSYEKL. CDR3 protein: CASSQETPGQGRPISDYEQYF. For the CDR3, the DNA is TGCGCCAGCAGCCAAGAAACACCGGGACAGGGCCGTCCTATCTCCGACTACGAGCAGTACTTC.

This clonotype was seen a handful of times. The V and J genes are TRBV7-2 and TRBJ1-5; D is possibly TRBD1 (6 bases). Looked up from germline, CDR1 is SGHTA and CDR2 is FQGNSA. The CDR3 has 15 residues. V lost 0 bases to trimming and J lost 2 bases, with 8 bases between them. As DNA, the CDR3 is TGTGCCAGCAGCTTAGCCGGACAGCGCAATCAGCCCCAGCATTTT. Residues: CASSLAGQRNQPQHF. The full variable domain, its missing parts supplied by reference TRBV7-2 and TRBJ1-5, is GAGVSQSPSNKVTEKGKDVELRCDPISGHTALYWYRQSLGQGLEFLIYFQGNSAPDKSGLPSDRFSAERTGGSVSTLTIQRTQQEDSAVYLCASSLAGQRNQPQHFGDGTRLSIL.